What follows are 13 T cell receptor beta chains derived from one specimen sequenced in a study of technical replicates of blood from several donors. The data were produced by immunoSEQ multiplex PCR, yet TCRdb's version contains in-frame clones alone and is incomplete. Counted here are about 79,000 clones, 94% occurring once; the ten biggest clones make up 0.2% to 0.3%. The sample was T cells isolated from PBMCs. The receptors were sampled from a human donor in good health.

V and J are TRBV27 and TRBJ2-3; D remains unclear. Trimming pared 1 base from V and 4 bases from J, leaving 9 bases between. The CDR3 length is 14 residues. The germline CDR1 and CDR2 sequences are MNHEY and SMNVEV (reference sequence). The CDR3 loop reads CASSLWADSDTQYF. The CDR3 DNA reads as TGTGCCAGCAGTTTATGGGCAGATTCAGATACGCAGTATTTT.

The chain combines TRBV19 with TRBJ1-1, with D perhaps TRBD1 (5 bases). Germline CDR1 is LNHDA and CDR2 is SQIVND (reference sequence). The CDR3 runs 16 residues. The ends were cut back, 0 bases at V and 1 base at J, with 12 bases in the middle. The CDR3 DNA follows: TGTGCCAGTAGTATAGATCTCCGGGGGGGGAACACTGAAGCTTTCTTT. This codes for CASSIDLRGGNTEAFF.

This clone was recorded only once. The V and J genes are TRBV15 and TRBJ2-4, with a tentative D call TRBD1 (6 bases). Germline V lookup: CDR1 LNHNV, CDR2 YYDKDF (reference sequence). V gave up 8 bases and J gave up 7 bases, with 21 bases separating them. The CDR3 totals 15 residues. CDR3 in DNA: TGTGCCACCGATACAGGGTTGACCACCAGCAACATTCAGTACTTC. Residues: CATDTGLTTSNIQYF.

This rearrangement joins TRBV5-1 to TRBJ1-1; D might be TRBD1 (5 bases). This CDR3 is 14 amino acids long. Trimming removed 9 bases at V and 3 bases at J, with 18 bases between. The germline V gene has CDR1 SGHRS and CDR2 YFSETQ. CDR3 amino acids: CATASSGGYTEAFF. The CDR3, as DNA: TGCGCCACCGCGTCGTCGGGGGGGTACACTGAAGCTTTCTTT.

This clone was detected only once. The chain links TRBV30 to TRBJ2-7, with TRBD2 matching over 10 bases. The CDR3 runs 13 residues. Losses at the gene ends were 5 bases for V and 4 bases for J; bases not matched to a gene: 5. Germline CDR1 is GTSNPN and CDR2 is SVGIG (reference sequence). As DNA, the CDR3 is TGTGCCTGGGTTAGCGGGGGGACTTACGAGCAGTACTTC. Amino acids: CAWVSGGTYEQYF.

The chain employs TRBV28 and TRBJ2-1; D may be TRBD1 (6 bases). The CDR3 has 14 residues. The germline gives CDR1 MDHEN, CDR2 SYDVKM. The germline V and J ends were trimmed by 8 bases and 5 bases, with 16 bases remaining between them. CDR3 in DNA: TGTGCCAGCCTTTCCGGGACAACCGACAATGAGCAGTTCTTC. Amino acids: CASLSGTTDNEQFF.

This clone was found once. This chain joins TRBV2 and TRBJ2-2, with D tentatively TRBD2 (6 bases). CDR1 is SNHLY and CDR2 is FYNNEI in the germline V gene. V lost 7 bases, J lost 3 bases, and 6 bases lay in between. The CDR3 is made up of 12 amino acids. CDR3 loop: CASTGDTGELFF. The CDR3 bases are TGTGCCAGCACGGGAGACACCGGGGAGCTGTTTTTT.

V is TRBV2 and J is TRBJ2-3, with D possibly TRBD2 on 5 matching bases. CDR3 length: 15 amino acids. In germline, CDR1 is SNHLY, CDR2 FYNNEI. V shed 6 bases and J shed 2 bases, with 15 bases lying between them. CDR3: CASRISDTHTDTQYF. DNA for the CDR3: TGTGCCAGCAGGATTAGCGATACCCACACAGATACGCAGTATTTT.

V and J are TRBV5-1 and TRBJ1-4; D gene unclear. Looked up from germline, CDR1 is SGHRS and CDR2 is YFSETQ. Trimming left V 0 bases short and J 8 bases short, with 8 bases between. This CDR3 has 13 amino acids. Written as DNA, the CDR3 is TGCGCCAGCAGCTTGGGGGCGCGCGAAAAACTGTTTTTT. Protein product: CASSLGAREKLFF.

This clone occurred once. The genes are TRBV19 and TRBJ1-4; possible D gene TRBD1, 5 bases. Germline loops: CDR1 LNHDA, CDR2 SQIVND (reference sequence). Trimming shortened V by 5 bases and J by 8 bases, and 15 bases separated the two germline ends. CDR3 length: 14 amino acids. Written as DNA, the CDR3 is TGTGCCAGTAGTTCCCCGGGGGGAAGAGAAAAACTGTTTTTT. This gives the protein CASSSPGGREKLFF.

The J gene is TRBJ2-3, the V gene TRBV5-1; 9 bases are a match to TRBD2. V shed 2 bases and J 7 bases; nucleotides not matched to a gene: 5. CDR1 and CDR2 (germline): SGHRS, YFSETQ. CDR3 length: 14 residues. For the CDR3, the DNA is TGCGCCAGCAGCTTAGGTAGCGGGGGTAATACGCAGTATTTT. It encodes CASSLGSGGNTQYF.

This clone was detected only a few times. The chain employs TRBV7-2 and TRBJ1-1, with D possibly TRBD1 on 5 matching bases. CDR1 is SGHTA, CDR2 FQGNSA, per germline. CDR3 length: 14 amino acids. V lost 1 base and J 3 bases, leaving 9 bases between the germline ends. The DNA for the CDR3 is TGTGCCAGCAGCTTAGTCAGGGCCGACACTGAAGCTTTCTTT. Translating gives CASSLVRADTEAFF.

This clone has only one observation. Germline is not matched at one junction end, which may reflect a read error. The chain links TRBV5-4 to TRBJ2-3; 9 nucleotides agree with TRBD2. CDR3 length: 13 amino acids. Germline CDR1 SGHNT, CDR2 YYREEE (reference sequence). The CDR3 sequence is CASSALSGSGMDF. The CDR3 DNA sequence: TGTGCCAGCAGCGCCCTTAGCGGGAGTGGTATGGATTTT.